This TCR beta chain appears in the sequencing data of a study of CD8+ T cells in alopecia areata. About the research overall: Each of the treated patients was given oral tofacitinib, 5 to 10 mg twice daily, for moderate-to-severe alopecia areata.

After isolation, RNA underwent reverse transcription to generate cDNA as the sequencing template. Profiling relied on immunoSEQ multiplex PCR, and the TCRdb table lists in-frame clones only, not all of them. The sample lists some 170,000 clones, 40% to 65% occurring once. As concerns this clone: Its antigen is as yet unknown.

As to treatment: oral pan-JAK inhibitor, 5-10 mg twice daily. General study results and limits: An increase in clonality over normal scalp was evident in lesional scalp, especially alopecia totalis/universalis.

Germline V gene data show CDR1 as LNHDA and CDR2 as SQIVND (reference sequence). This CDR3 has 13 residues. The V end lost 3 bases, the J end lost 5 bases, and 8 bases lay between the germline ends. The specimen was CD8+ T cells sorted from blood, collected at week 24, from a patient treated with tofacitinib. The source is a human donor with alopecia areata. V usage is TRBV19 and J usage is TRBJ1-5, with D unresolved. Here the CDR3 reads CASSMMPDQPQHF. For the CDR3, the DNA is TGTGCCAGTAGTATGATGCCAGATCAGCCCCAGCATTTT.